This entry describes one T cell receptor beta chain. Its antigen is not known. This sample is part of a study of shared clonotypes between healthy human individuals. Across the study: The cohort comprised a couple of women and a few men. Their ages spanned 18 to 49 years. Study outcomes and limitations: Some clonotypes were shared by all four sorted-subset donors, while others were not shared. The non-shared ones had lower generation probabilities than the shared ones.

Positively selected for CCR7, the CD45RO-negative cells used as naive CD8 cells excluded terminally differentiated effector memory CD45RA+ cells. Execution of the assay was at deep level. Sequenced by immunoSEQ multiplex PCR; TCRdb stores in-frame clones only, minus some. The table has roughly 2,000,000 clones, 93% seen once. V shed 3 bases and J shed 7 bases, with 19 bases lying between them. This CDR3 has 16 amino acids. The germline V gene has CDR1 MDHEN and CDR2 SYDVKM. The clonotype was recovered from a man in his late teens or twenties in good health. Some clones in this sample may be carry-over from other donors' samples. The chain joins TRBV28 to TRBJ2-1; D not certain. Sequencing was carried out using naive CD8+ T cells from PBMCs. CDR3 nucleotide sequence: TGTGCCAGCAGTTTTATGGGAACCCCCCTAGATAATGAGCAGTTCTTC. This codes for CASSFMGTPLDNEQFF.